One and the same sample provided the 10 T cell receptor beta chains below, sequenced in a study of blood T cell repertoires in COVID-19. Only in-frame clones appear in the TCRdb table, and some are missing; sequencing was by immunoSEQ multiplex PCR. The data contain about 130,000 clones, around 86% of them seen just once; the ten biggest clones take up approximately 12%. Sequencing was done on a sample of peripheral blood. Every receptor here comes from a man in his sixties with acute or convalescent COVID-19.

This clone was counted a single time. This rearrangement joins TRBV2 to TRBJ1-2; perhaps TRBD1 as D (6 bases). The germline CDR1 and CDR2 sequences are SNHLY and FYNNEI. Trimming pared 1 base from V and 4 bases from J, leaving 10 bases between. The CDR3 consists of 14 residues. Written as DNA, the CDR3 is TGTGCCAGCAGTGAAGGGACAGACCTCTATGGCTACACCTTC. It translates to CASSEGTDLYGYTF.

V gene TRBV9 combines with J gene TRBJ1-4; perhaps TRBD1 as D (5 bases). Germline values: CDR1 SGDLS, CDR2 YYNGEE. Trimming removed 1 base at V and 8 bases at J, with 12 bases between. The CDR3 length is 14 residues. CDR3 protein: CASSVRGDGEKLFF. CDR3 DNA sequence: TGTGCCAGCAGCGTACGGGGGGACGGCGAAAAACTGTTTTTT.

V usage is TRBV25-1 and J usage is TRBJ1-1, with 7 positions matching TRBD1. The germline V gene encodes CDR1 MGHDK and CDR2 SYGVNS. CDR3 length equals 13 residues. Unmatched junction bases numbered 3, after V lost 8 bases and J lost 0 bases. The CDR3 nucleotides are TGTGCCAGCGTCGGACAGGTGAACACTGAAGCTTTCTTT. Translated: CASVGQVNTEAFF.

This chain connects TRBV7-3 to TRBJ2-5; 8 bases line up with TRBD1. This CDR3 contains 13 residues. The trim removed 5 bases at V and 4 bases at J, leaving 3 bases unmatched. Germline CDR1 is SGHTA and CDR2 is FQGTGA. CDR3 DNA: TGTGCCAGCAGCCGAGGACAGGGAGAGACCCAGTACTTC. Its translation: CASSRGQGETQYF.

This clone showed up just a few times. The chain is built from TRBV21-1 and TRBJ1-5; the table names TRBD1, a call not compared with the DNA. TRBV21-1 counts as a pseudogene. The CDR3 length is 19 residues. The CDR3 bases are TGTGCCAGCAGCAAAAGGGGACAGGGGGCCGGGTATAGCAATCAGCCCCAGCATTTT. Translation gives CASSKRGQGAGYSNQPQHF.

This CDR3 is CASSPPRTANTGELFF. CDR3 in DNA: TGCGCCAGCAGCCCTCCGAGGACAGCGAACACCGGGGAGCTGTTTTTT. The V call is TRBV5-1, the J call TRBJ2-2, with a tentative D call TRBD1 (6 bases). The CDR3 covers 16 residues. Germline V lookup: CDR1 SGHRS, CDR2 YFSETQ. V was cut by 4 bases and J by 0 bases, with 13 bases left in between.

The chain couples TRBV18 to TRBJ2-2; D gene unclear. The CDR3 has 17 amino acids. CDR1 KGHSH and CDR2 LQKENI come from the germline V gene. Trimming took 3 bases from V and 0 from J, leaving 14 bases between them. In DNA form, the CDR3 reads TGTGCCAGCTCACCGGTCCCGGTCGCCACGAACACCGGGGAGCTGTTTTTT. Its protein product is CASSPVPVATNTGELFF. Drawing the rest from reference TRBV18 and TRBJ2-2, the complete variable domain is NAGVMQNPRHLVRRRGQEARLRCSPMKGHSHVYWYRQLPEEGLKFMVYLQKENIIDESGMPKERFSAEFPKEGPSILRIQQVVRGDSAAYFCASSPVPVATNTGELFFGEGSRLTVL.

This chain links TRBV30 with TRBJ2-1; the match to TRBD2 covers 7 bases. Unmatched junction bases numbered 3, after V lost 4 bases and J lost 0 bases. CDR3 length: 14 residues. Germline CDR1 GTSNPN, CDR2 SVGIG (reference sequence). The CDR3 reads CAWNLAVSYNEQFF. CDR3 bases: TGTGCCTGGAACCTAGCGGTCTCCTACAATGAGCAGTTCTTC.

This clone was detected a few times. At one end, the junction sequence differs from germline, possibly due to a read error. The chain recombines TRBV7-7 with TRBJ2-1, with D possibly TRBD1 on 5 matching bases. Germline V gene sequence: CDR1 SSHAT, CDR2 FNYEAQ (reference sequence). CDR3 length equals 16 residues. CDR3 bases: TGTGCTAGCAGCTTAGAAGGGGCCAGCTCCTACAATGAGCAGTTCTTC. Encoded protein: CASSLEGASSYNEQFF. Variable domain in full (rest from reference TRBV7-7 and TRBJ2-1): GAGVSQSPRYKVTKRGQDVTLRCDPISSHATLYWYQQALGQGPEFLTYFNYEAQPDKSGLPSDRFSAERPEGSISTLTIQRTEQRDSAMYRCASSLEGASSYNEQFFGPGTRLTVL.

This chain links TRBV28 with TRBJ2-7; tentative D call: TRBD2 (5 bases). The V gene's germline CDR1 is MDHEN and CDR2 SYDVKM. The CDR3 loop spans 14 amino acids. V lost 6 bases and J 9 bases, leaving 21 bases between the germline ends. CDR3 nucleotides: TGTGCCAGCAGCACACAAAGGGAGAAGAGCGGGCAGTACTTC. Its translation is CASSTQREKSGQYF.